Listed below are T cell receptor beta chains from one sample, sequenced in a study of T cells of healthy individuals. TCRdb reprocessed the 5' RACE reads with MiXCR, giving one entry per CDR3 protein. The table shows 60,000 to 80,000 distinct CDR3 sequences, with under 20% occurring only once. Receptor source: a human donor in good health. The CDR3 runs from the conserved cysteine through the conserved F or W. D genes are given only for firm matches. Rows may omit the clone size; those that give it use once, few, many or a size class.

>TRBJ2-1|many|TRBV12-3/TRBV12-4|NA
TGTGCCAGCAGTTTCCCCCCCATTAGTGAGCAGTTCTTC
CASSFPPISEQFF
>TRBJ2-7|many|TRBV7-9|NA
TGTGCCAGCAGCTTAGTCTTCTACGAGCAGTACTTC
CASSLVFYEQYF
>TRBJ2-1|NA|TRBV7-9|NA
TGTGCCAGCAGCTTAGGCCCAGGGGATGAGCAGTTCTTC
CASSLGPGDEQFF
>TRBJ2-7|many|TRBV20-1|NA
TGCAGTGCTAGAGAAGGACAGCACTACGAGCAGTACTTC
CSAREGQHYEQYF
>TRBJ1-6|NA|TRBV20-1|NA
TGCAGTGCTAGAGATCGATCGAGCTCCTATAATTCACCCCTCCACTTT
CSARDRSSSYNSPLHF
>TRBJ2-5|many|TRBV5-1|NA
TGCGCCAGCAGCCCCGACGGCCCGACAGGAGAAGAGACCCAGTACTTC
CASSPDGPTGEETQYF
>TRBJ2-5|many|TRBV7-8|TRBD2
TGTGCCAGCAGCTTAGCCGGACTAGGAAATTTGGTAGAGACCCAGTACTTC
CASSLAGLGNLVETQYF
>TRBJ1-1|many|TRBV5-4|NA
TGTGCCAGCAGCAGTGGAGTCTACGTTGGCACTGAAGCTTTCTTT
CASSSGVYVGTEAFF
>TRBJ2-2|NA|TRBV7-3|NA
TGTGCCAGCAGCACCCAGGGGGGGAACACCGGGGAGCTGTTTTTT
CASSTQGGNTGELFF
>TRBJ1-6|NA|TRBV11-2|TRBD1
TGTGCCAGCAGCTTAGATGGGACAGGGGGCATCCCCCTCCACTTT
CASSLDGTGGIPLHF
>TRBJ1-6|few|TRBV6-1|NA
TGTGCCATCCCACAGGGAAGCAATTCACCCCTCCACTTT
CAIPQGSNSPLHF
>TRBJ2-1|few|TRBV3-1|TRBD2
TGTGCCAGCGGTCCGGGACTAGCCCATGAGCAGTTCTTC
CASGPGLAHEQFF
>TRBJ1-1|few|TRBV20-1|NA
TGCAGTGCTGAAGATTATTTAAAGCATTACACTGAAGCTTTCTTT
CSAEDYLKHYTEAFF
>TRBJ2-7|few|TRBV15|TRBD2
TGTGCCACCAGCAGAGCTTCTGGACTAGCGGGAGGAGTGAGGCAGTACTTC
CATSRASGLAGGVRQYF
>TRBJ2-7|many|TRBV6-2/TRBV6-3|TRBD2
TGTGCCAGTGGACTAGCGGGACCTTACGAGCAGTACTTC
CASGLAGPYEQYF
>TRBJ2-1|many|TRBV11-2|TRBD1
TGTGCCAGCAGCTTAGGGGTTTATACAGGGGGTTACAATGAGCAGTTCTTC
CASSLGVYTGGYNEQFF
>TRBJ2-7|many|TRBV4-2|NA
TGTGCCAGCAGCCAAGAATGGCGATACTACGAGCAGTACTTC
CASSQEWRYYEQYF